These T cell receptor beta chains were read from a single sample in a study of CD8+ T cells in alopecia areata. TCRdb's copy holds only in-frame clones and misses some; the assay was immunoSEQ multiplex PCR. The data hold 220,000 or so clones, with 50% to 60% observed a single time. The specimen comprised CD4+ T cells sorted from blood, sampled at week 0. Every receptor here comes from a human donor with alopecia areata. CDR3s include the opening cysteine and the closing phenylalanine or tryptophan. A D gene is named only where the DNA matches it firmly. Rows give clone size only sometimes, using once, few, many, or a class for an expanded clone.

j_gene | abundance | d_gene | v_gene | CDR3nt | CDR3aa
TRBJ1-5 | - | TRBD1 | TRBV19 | TGTGCCAGTAGCGAGACGGGACAGTACAATCAGCCCCAGCATTTT | CASSETGQYNQPQHF
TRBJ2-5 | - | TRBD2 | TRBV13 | TGTGCCAGCAGCTTGACTAGCGGGAGAGGTTCAGAGACCCAGTACTTC | CASSLTSGRGSETQYF
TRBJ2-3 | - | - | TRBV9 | TGTGCCAGCAGCGTAGCAGGGAACACAGATACGCAGTATTTT | CASSVAGNTDTQYF
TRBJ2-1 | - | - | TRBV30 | TGTGCCTGGAGTGCGTCGGGGCAGCCAACTTACAATGAGCAGTTCTTC | CAWSASGQPTYNEQFF
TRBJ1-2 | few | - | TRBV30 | TGTGCCTGGAGTGGGGCCCAGCTTAAGAAAGGCTACACCTTC | CAWSGAQLKKGYTF
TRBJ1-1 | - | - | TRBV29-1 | TGCAGCGTTGGGCGCCCGGGTATGCCGAACACTGAAGCTTTCTTT | CSVGRPGMPNTEAFF
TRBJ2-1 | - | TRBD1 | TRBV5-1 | TGCGCCAGCAGGAAGGGACAGGGGTATGATGAGCAGTTCTTC | CASRKGQGYDEQFF
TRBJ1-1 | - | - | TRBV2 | TGTGCCAGCAGGGTAAGGGGGACGGACACTGAAGCTTTCTTT | CASRVRGTDTEAFF
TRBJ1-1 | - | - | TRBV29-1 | TGCAGCGTTGTCCGGGTGAACACTGAAGCTTTCTTT | CSVVRVNTEAFF
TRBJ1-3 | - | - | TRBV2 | TGTGCCAGCAGTGTCGTAAGCCAGGGGCTGTCTGGAAACACCATATATTTT | CASSVVSQGLSGNTIYF
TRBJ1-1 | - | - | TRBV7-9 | TGTGCCAGCAGCTTCGGGGGTATCGGTGACACTGAAGCTTTCTTT | CASSFGGIGDTEAFF
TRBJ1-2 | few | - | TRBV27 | TGTGCCAGCAGTTCCCAGGGGATCGGCTACACCTTC | CASSSQGIGYTF
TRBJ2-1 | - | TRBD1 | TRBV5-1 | TGCGCCAGCAGCTTACAGGGGGCGGATATCAATGAGCAGTTCTTC | CASSLQGADINEQFF
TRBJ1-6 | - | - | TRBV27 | TGTGCCAGCATGACGGGTCAGTCACCCCTCCACTTT | CASMTGQSPLHF
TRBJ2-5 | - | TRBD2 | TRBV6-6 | TGTGCCAGCAGCAACCCCAGCGGGAGAAGAGGGACCCAGTACTTC | CASSNPSGRRGTQYF
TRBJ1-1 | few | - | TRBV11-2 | TGTGCCAGCAGCCGGGGGGGAATGAACACTGAAGCTTTCTTT | CASSRGGMNTEAFF
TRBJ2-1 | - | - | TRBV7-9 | TGTGCCAGCAGCATCGACAACTACAATGAGCAGTTCTTC | CASSIDNYNEQFF
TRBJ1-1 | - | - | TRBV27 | TGTGCCAGCAGTTCGTCCCGAGCGACTGAAGCTTTCTTT | CASSSSRATEAFF
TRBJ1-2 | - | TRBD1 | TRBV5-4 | TGTGCCAGCAGCGCTCGACAGGGAACGGCTGGCTACACCTTC | CASSARQGTAGYTF
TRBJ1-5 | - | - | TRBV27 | TGTGCCAGCAGTTTGGGTTGGGGCAATCAGCCCCAGCATTTT | CASSLGWGNQPQHF
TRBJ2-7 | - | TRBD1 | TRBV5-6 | TGTGCCAGCAGCCTCCGGACAGGTCCCGGCGAGCAGTACTTC | CASSLRTGPGEQYF
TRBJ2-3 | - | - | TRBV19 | TGTGCCAGTAGCTGGGCGGGGAGGACAGATACGCAGTATTTT | CASSWAGRTDTQYF
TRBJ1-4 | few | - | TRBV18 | TGTGCCAGCTCACCCGGGCCTACTACGGGAAAACTGTTTTTT | CASSPGPTTGKLFF
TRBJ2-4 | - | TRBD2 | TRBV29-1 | TGCAGCGTTGAAAGCCCGGGAGGCCCCCACTTC | CSVESPGGPHF
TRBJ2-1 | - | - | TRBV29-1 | TGCAGCCAGACACAGCGAGACAATGAGCAGTTCTTC | CSQTQRDNEQFF
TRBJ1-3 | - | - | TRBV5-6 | TGTGCCAGCAGCTTGGCGGTGACTCTGGGAAACACCATATATTTT | CASSLAVTLGNTIYF
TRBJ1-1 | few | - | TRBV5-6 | TGTGCCAGCAGCGGGCGGCGGAGCCCAGTGGAGACTGAAGCTTTCTTT | CASSGRRSPVETEAFF
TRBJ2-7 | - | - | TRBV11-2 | TGTGCCAGCAGCTTAGACCGGAGGTACGAGCAGTACTTC | CASSLDRRYEQYF
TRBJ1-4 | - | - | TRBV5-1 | TGCGCCAGCAGCAAAGGACAGAGCCTCTCTAATGAAAAACTGTTTTTT | CASSKGQSLSNEKLFF
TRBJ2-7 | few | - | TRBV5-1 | TGCGCCAGCAGCGTTACAGGGAACTACGAGCAGTACTTC | CASSVTGNYEQYF
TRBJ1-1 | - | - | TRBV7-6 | TGTGCCAGCTCGACTACCTCGGGAGCCAACACTGAAGCTTTCTTT | CASSTTSGANTEAFF
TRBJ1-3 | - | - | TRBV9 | TGTGCCAGCAGCGTGCTCCCCGAGGCCTACTCTGGAAACACCATATATTTT | CASSVLPEAYSGNTIYF
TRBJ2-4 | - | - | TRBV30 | TGTGCCTGGAGTGGGGGCCCTGGGGCCAAAAACATTCAGTACTTC | CAWSGGPGAKNIQYF
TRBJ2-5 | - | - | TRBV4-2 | TGTGCCAGCAGCCAAGACCTGAGAGAGACCCAGTACTTC | CASSQDLRETQYF
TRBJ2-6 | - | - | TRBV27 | TGTGCCAGCTCCCTCACGGAGGGGGCGCTCAAAAGCTCTGGGGCCAACGTCCTGACTTTC | CASSLTEGALKSSGANVLTF
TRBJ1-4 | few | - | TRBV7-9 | TGTGCCAGCAGCTCCCCAGGGGCAACTAATGAAAAACTGTTTTTT | CASSSPGATNEKLFF
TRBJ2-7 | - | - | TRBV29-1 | TGCAGCGTGGGGGGACAGCTCTCCTACGAGCAGTACTTC | CSVGGQLSYEQYF
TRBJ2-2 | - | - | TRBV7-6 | TGTGCCAGCAGCCCGGGCCGGGGGGCAACCGGGGAGCTGTTTTTT | CASSPGRGATGELFF
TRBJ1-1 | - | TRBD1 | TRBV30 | TGTGCCTGTGACAGGGGGGCTAACACTGAAGCTTTCTTT | CACDRGANTEAFF
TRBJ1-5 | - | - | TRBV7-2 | TGTGCCAGCAGTGTAGGGGGGACACAGCCCCAGCATTTT | CASSVGGTQPQHF
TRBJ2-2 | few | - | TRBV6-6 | TGTGCCAGCAGTCCGGGGCAGGGGAACACCGGGGAGCTGTTTTTT | CASSPGQGNTGELFF
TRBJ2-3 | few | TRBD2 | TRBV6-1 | TGTGCCAGCAGTGAAATGACTAGCGGGGTCTGGGATACGCAGTATTTT | CASSEMTSGVWDTQYF
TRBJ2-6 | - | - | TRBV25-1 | TGTGCCAGCAGTGAAGCGGGCAGGCGCTCTGGGGCCAACGTCCTGACTTTC | CASSEAGRRSGANVLTF
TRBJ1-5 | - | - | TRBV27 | TGTGCCAGCAAAGTGGGACCTCAATCATGGACCCAGCATTTT | CASKVGPQSWTQHF
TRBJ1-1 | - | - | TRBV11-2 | TGTGCCAGCAGCTCACAGGGAACGTTGGCTTTCTTT | CASSSQGTLAFF
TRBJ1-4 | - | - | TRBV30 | TGTGCCTGGAGTGGCTGGGGGACTAATGAAAAACTGTTTTTT | CAWSGWGTNEKLFF
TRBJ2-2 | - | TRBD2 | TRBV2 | TGTGCCAGCAGTCGTAGCGGGACTGCCAACACCGGGGAGCTGTTTTTT | CASSRSGTANTGELFF
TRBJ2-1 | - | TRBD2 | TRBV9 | TGTGCCAGCAGCGTCTCTGGGACTAGGGTTCGCGAGCAGTTCTTC | CASSVSGTRVREQFF
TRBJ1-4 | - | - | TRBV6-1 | TGTGCCAGCACCCGACAGGCAACTAATGAAAAACTGTTTTTT | CASTRQATNEKLFF
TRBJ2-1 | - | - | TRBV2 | TGTGCCAGCAGTGGGGGGCTAAATGAGCAGTTCTTC | CASSGGLNEQFF
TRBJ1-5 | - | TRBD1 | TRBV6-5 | TGTGCCAGCAGTTGGGGACAGGGAACGGGCAATCAGCCCCAGCATTTT | CASSWGQGTGNQPQHF
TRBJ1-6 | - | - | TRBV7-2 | TGTGCCAGCAGCTCTACGGGACAAGCTTATAATTCACCCCTCCACTTT | CASSSTGQAYNSPLHF
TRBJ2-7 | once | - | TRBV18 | TGTGCCAGCTCACCCCTTCTGGGCCCGTACGAGCAGTACTTC | CASSPLLGPYEQYF
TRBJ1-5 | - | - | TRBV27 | TGTGCCAGCAGTCTCTCCAATCAGCCCCAGCATTTT | CASSLSNQPQHF
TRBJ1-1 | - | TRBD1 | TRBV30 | TGTGCCTGGAGTCGACGGACAGGGGCTTGGAACACTGAAGCTTTCTTT | CAWSRRTGAWNTEAFF
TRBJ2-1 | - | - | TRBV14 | TGTGCCAGCAGGAGGGAATCGGTAAATGAGCAGTTCTTC | CASRRESVNEQFF
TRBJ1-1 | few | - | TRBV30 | TGTGCCCGCGGCATGCCGGGGGGGAACACTGAAGCTTTCTTT | CARGMPGGNTEAFF
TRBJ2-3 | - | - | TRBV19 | TGTGCCAGTAGCACCATGGCAGATACGCAGTATTTT | CASSTMADTQYF
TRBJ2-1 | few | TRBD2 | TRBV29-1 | TGCAGCGTTGACTTTAGAGGATTGGCGGGGGGAGGTTACAATGAGCAGTTCTTC | CSVDFRGLAGGGYNEQFF